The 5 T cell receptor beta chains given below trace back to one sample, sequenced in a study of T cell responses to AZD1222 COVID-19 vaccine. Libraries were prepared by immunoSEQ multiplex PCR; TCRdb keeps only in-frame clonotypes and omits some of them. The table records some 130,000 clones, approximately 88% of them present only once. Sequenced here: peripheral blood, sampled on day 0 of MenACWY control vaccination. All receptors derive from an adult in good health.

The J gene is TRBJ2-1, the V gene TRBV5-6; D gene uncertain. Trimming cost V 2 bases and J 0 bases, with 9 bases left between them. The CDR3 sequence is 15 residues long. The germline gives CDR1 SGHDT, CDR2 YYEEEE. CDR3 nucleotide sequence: TGTGCCAGCAGCTTCCGGGCTATCTCCTACAATGAGCAGTTCTTC. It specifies CASSFRAISYNEQFF.

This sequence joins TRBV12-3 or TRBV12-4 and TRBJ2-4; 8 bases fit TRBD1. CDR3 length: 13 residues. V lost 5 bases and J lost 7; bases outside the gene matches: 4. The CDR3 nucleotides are TGTGCCAGCAGTCGGACAGGGAAGAACATTCAGTACTTC. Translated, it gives CASSRTGKNIQYF.

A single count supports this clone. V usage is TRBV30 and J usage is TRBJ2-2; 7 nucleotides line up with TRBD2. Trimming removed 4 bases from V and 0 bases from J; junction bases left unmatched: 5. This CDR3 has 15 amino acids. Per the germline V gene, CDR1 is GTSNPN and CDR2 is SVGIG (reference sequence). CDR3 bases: TGTGCCTGGAAAAAGCGGGACTCGAACACCGGGGAGCTGTTTTTT. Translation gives CAWKKRDSNTGELFF.

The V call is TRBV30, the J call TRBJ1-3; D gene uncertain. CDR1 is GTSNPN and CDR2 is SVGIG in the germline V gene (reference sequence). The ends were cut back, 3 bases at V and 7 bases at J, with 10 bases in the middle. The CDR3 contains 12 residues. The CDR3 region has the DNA TGTGCCTGGAGGCTCTTCCGGAACACCATATATTTT. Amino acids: CAWRLFRNTIYF.

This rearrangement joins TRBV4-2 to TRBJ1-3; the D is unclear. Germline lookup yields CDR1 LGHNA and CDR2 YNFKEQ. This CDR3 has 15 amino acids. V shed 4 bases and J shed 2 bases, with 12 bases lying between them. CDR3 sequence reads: CASSLSLGAGNTIYF. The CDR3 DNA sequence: TGTGCCAGCAGCCTAAGTCTGGGTGCTGGAAACACCATATATTTT.